These T cell receptor beta chains were read from a single sample in a study of blood T cell repertoires in COVID-19. Generated by immunoSEQ multiplex PCR, the TCRdb table keeps only in-frame clones and is missing some. The sample contains roughly 280,000 clones, under 90% of which appear only once. What was sequenced was PBMCs or T cells enriched from blood (not recorded which). The origin of the receptors is a woman aged 60-75 years who had recovered from COVID-19. CDR3s include the opening cysteine and the closing phenylalanine or tryptophan. The order of the fields is D gene, clone size, CDR3 length, J gene, V gene, CDR3 DNA, CDR3 protein. The D gene is left open where the match is weak. Rows may omit the clone size; those that give it use once, few, many or a size class.

d_gene: TRBD2
abundance: NA
len: 18
j_gene: TRBJ2-7
v_gene: TRBV9
CDR3nt: TGTGCCAGCAGCGTAGATCCAGCGGGGGGTCCAATCTCCTACGAGCAGTACTTC
CDR3aa: CASSVDPAGGPISYEQYF

d_gene: NA
abundance: NA
len: 15
j_gene: TRBJ2-3
v_gene: TRBV7-3
CDR3nt: TGTGCCAGCAGCTTAAGTCATCTAGCCTCAGATACGCAGTATTTT
CDR3aa: CASSLSHLASDTQYF

d_gene: NA
abundance: once
len: 17
j_gene: TRBJ1-2
v_gene: TRBV5-5
CDR3nt: TGTGCCAGCAGCCTCAATCCCCGGTCAGGGTCGACCTATGGCTACACCTTC
CDR3aa: CASSLNPRSGSTYGYTF

d_gene: NA
abundance: NA
len: 14
j_gene: TRBJ2-2
v_gene: TRBV7-8
CDR3nt: TGTGCCAGCAACCCGGGACAACTCACCGGGGAGCTGTTTTTT
CDR3aa: CASNPGQLTGELFF

d_gene: NA
abundance: few
len: 14
j_gene: TRBJ2-5
v_gene: TRBV3-1/TRBV3-2
CDR3nt: TGTGCCAGCAGCATAAAAGGGGGCCAAGAGACCCAGTACTTC
CDR3aa: CASSIKGGQETQYF

d_gene: NA
abundance: NA
len: 14
j_gene: TRBJ2-7
v_gene: TRBV5-1
CDR3nt: TGCGCCAGCAGCTTGGCTACAGGGACCTACGAGCAGTACTTC
CDR3aa: CASSLATGTYEQYF

d_gene: NA
abundance: NA
len: 15
j_gene: TRBJ1-4
v_gene: TRBV15
CDR3nt: TGTGCCACCAGCAGAGGGGAGCATAAGGATGAAAAACTGTTTTTT
CDR3aa: CATSRGEHKDEKLFF

d_gene: NA
abundance: NA
len: 15
j_gene: TRBJ2-6
v_gene: TRBV19
CDR3nt: TGTGCCAGTAGTATTCCGGGAGCTGGGGCCAACGTCCTGACTTTC
CDR3aa: CASSIPGAGANVLTF

d_gene: NA
abundance: NA
len: 13
j_gene: TRBJ2-1
v_gene: TRBV13
CDR3nt: TGTGCCAGCAGCTTAGAGGGGCAGACTGAGCAGTTCTTC
CDR3aa: CASSLEGQTEQFF

d_gene: TRBD1
abundance: NA
len: 14
j_gene: TRBJ1-1
v_gene: TRBV5-4
CDR3nt: TGTGCCAGCAGCACGGGACAGGAGAACACTGAAGCTTTCTTT
CDR3aa: CASSTGQENTEAFF

d_gene: TRBD1
abundance: NA
len: 17
j_gene: TRBJ1-2
v_gene: TRBV19
CDR3nt: TGTGCCAGTAGTATAGATCGCCCTGGGACAGGGGTTTTTGGCTACACCTTC
CDR3aa: CASSIDRPGTGVFGYTF

d_gene: NA
abundance: NA
len: 13
j_gene: TRBJ1-2
v_gene: TRBV24-1
CDR3nt: TGTGCCACCTCCCCGGCGGGAAACTATGGCTACACCTTC
CDR3aa: CATSPAGNYGYTF

d_gene: NA
abundance: NA
len: 18
j_gene: TRBJ2-2
v_gene: TRBV7-8
CDR3nt: TGTGCCAGCAGCCCACCCGTTAGCAGCGCCGCGAACACCGGGGAGCTGTTTTTT
CDR3aa: CASSPPVSSAANTGELFF

d_gene: NA
abundance: NA
len: 13
j_gene: TRBJ1-6
v_gene: TRBV11-1
CDR3nt: TGTGCCAGCAGCTGGGGTGAGGGTTCACCCCTCCACTTT
CDR3aa: CASSWGEGSPLHF

d_gene: TRBD1
abundance: NA
len: 16
j_gene: TRBJ2-2
v_gene: TRBV10-1
CDR3nt: TGCGCCAGCAGTGAAGGGGGGACAGGGTTTTCCGGGGAGCTGTTTTTT
CDR3aa: CASSEGGTGFSGELFF

d_gene: TRBD1
abundance: NA
len: 14
j_gene: TRBJ1-2
v_gene: TRBV9
CDR3nt: TGTGCCAGCAGCACCCGGACAGGTCCGGGGGGCTACACCTTC
CDR3aa: CASSTRTGPGGYTF

d_gene: NA
abundance: NA
len: 14
j_gene: TRBJ1-1
v_gene: TRBV7-2
CDR3nt: TGTGCCAGCAGCCCTCAGGGGACGACAGTTGAAGCTTTCTTT
CDR3aa: CASSPQGTTVEAFF

d_gene: TRBD2
abundance: many
len: 14
j_gene: TRBJ2-7
v_gene: TRBV6-5
CDR3nt: TGTGCCAGCAGTCGGACTAGCGAAATCCACGAGCAGTACTTC
CDR3aa: CASSRTSEIHEQYF

d_gene: TRBD2
abundance: few
len: 17
j_gene: TRBJ2-3
v_gene: TRBV15
CDR3nt: TGTGCCACCAGCCTACACCATGGCGGGGGAGGCACAGATACGCAGTATTTT
CDR3aa: CATSLHHGGGGTDTQYF

d_gene: TRBD2
abundance: NA
len: 17
j_gene: TRBJ2-7
v_gene: TRBV30
CDR3nt: TGTGCCTGGAGTGTACCCCCCGGACTAGCGGGTTCCTACGAGCAGTACTTC
CDR3aa: CAWSVPPGLAGSYEQYF

d_gene: NA
abundance: NA
len: 14
j_gene: TRBJ1-3
v_gene: TRBV19
CDR3nt: TGTGCCAGTAGTCTCACAGGGCTCGGAAACACCATATATTTT
CDR3aa: CASSLTGLGNTIYF

d_gene: TRBD1
abundance: once
len: 13
j_gene: TRBJ1-2
v_gene: TRBV5-1
CDR3nt: TGCGCCAGCAGCTTCTCTTTACAGGGGGACTACACCTTC
CDR3aa: CASSFSLQGDYTF

d_gene: TRBD1
abundance: NA
len: 15
j_gene: TRBJ2-7
v_gene: TRBV9
CDR3nt: TGTGCCAGCAGCGTAGAAGAGGGGGCCACTAGTGAGCAGTACTTC
CDR3aa: CASSVEEGATSEQYF

d_gene: TRBD1
abundance: NA
len: 14
j_gene: TRBJ2-2
v_gene: TRBV29-1
CDR3nt: TGCAGCGTAGCAGGACAGGGACAAGCCGGGGAGCTGTTTTTT
CDR3aa: CSVAGQGQAGELFF

d_gene: NA
abundance: NA
len: 15
j_gene: TRBJ1-1
v_gene: TRBV28
CDR3nt: TGTGCCAGCAGTCCGCCCCAGGGGCCGAACACTGAAGCTTTCTTT
CDR3aa: CASSPPQGPNTEAFF

d_gene: NA
abundance: NA
len: 13
j_gene: TRBJ1-5
v_gene: TRBV6-5
CDR3nt: TGTGCCAGCGGACAGTATAGCAATCAGCCCCAGCATTTT
CDR3aa: CASGQYSNQPQHF

d_gene: NA
abundance: NA
len: 14
j_gene: TRBJ1-5
v_gene: TRBV2
CDR3nt: TGTGCCAGCGGGGGCCAGGAAGGTAATCAGCCCCAGCATTTT
CDR3aa: CASGGQEGNQPQHF

d_gene: TRBD2
abundance: NA
len: 17
j_gene: TRBJ2-3
v_gene: TRBV7-2
CDR3nt: TGTGCCAGCAGCTTACCCCTAGCGGGGGCCAGCACAGATACGCAGTATTTT
CDR3aa: CASSLPLAGASTDTQYF

d_gene: TRBD2
abundance: NA
len: 14
j_gene: TRBJ2-4
v_gene: TRBV30
CDR3nt: TGTGCCTGGAGTGTACGGGGGGAATACGGCATTCAGTACTTC
CDR3aa: CAWSVRGEYGIQYF

d_gene: NA
abundance: NA
len: 14
j_gene: TRBJ1-5
v_gene: TRBV5-1
CDR3nt: TGCGCCAGCAGCTGGGGAGAGGGTGCTCAGCCCCAGCATTTT
CDR3aa: CASSWGEGAQPQHF

d_gene: NA
abundance: NA
len: 10
j_gene: TRBJ1-1
v_gene: TRBV30
CDR3nt: TGTGCCGGGGGTACCCCGGGAGCTTTCTTT
CDR3aa: CAGGTPGAFF

d_gene: TRBD1
abundance: NA
len: 17
j_gene: TRBJ2-5
v_gene: TRBV5-1
CDR3nt: TGCGCCAGCAGCTTGGCACCCGGTACAGGGGGCAAAGAGACCCAGTACTTC
CDR3aa: CASSLAPGTGGKETQYF

d_gene: NA
abundance: once
len: 15
j_gene: TRBJ2-6
v_gene: TRBV3-1/TRBV3-2
CDR3nt: TGTGCCAGCAGCCAGCCGGGACAAACAGCCAACGTCCTGACTTTC
CDR3aa: CASSQPGQTANVLTF

d_gene: NA
abundance: NA
len: 14
j_gene: TRBJ2-2
v_gene: TRBV10-3
CDR3nt: TGTGCCATTGGAGGGGAGGCTAACACCGGGGAGCTGTTTTTT
CDR3aa: CAIGGEANTGELFF

d_gene: TRBD1
abundance: NA
len: 17
j_gene: TRBJ2-6
v_gene: TRBV5-1
CDR3nt: TGCGCCAGCAGCTTGCTCGGGACAGGGGCTGGGGCCAACGTCCTGACTTTC
CDR3aa: CASSLLGTGAGANVLTF

d_gene: TRBD1
abundance: NA
len: 15
j_gene: TRBJ2-7
v_gene: TRBV29-1
CDR3nt: TGCAGCGTTGAGATATTACAGGGGGCCGCCTACGAGCAGTACTTC
CDR3aa: CSVEILQGAAYEQYF

d_gene: NA
abundance: NA
len: 13
j_gene: TRBJ1-1
v_gene: TRBV12-3/TRBV12-4
CDR3nt: TGTGCCAGCAGTTCCTGGACTGAACCCAATGCTTTCTTT
CDR3aa: CASSSWTEPNAFF

d_gene: NA
abundance: NA
len: 16
j_gene: TRBJ2-2
v_gene: TRBV7-3
CDR3nt: TGTGCCAGCAGCCAAACACCGGGACTGAACACCGGGGAGCTGTTTTTT
CDR3aa: CASSQTPGLNTGELFF

d_gene: TRBD1
abundance: NA
len: 15
j_gene: TRBJ2-7
v_gene: TRBV2
CDR3nt: TGTGCCAGCAGTGAAGCCTTGCAGGGGGCCTACGAGCAGTACTTC
CDR3aa: CASSEALQGAYEQYF

d_gene: NA
abundance: NA
len: 13
j_gene: TRBJ1-5
v_gene: TRBV9
CDR3nt: TGTGCCAGCAGCTCAGATGGTAATCAGCCCCAGCATTTT
CDR3aa: CASSSDGNQPQHF

d_gene: TRBD2
abundance: NA
len: 16
j_gene: TRBJ2-1
v_gene: TRBV11-3
CDR3nt: TGTGCCAGCAGCTATGACGGGACTAGCGAGAGTAATGAGCAGTTCTTC
CDR3aa: CASSYDGTSESNEQFF

d_gene: TRBD2
abundance: NA
len: 17
j_gene: TRBJ2-1
v_gene: TRBV19
CDR3nt: TGTGCCAGTAGGCCCCCATCCCTCGCGGGAGTTTACAATGAGCAGTTCTTC
CDR3aa: CASRPPSLAGVYNEQFF

d_gene: NA
abundance: once
len: 15
j_gene: TRBJ2-2
v_gene: TRBV5-1
CDR3nt: TGCGCCAGCAGCTCCGGGATCCCCAACACCGGGGAGCTGTTTTTT
CDR3aa: CASSSGIPNTGELFF

d_gene: NA
abundance: NA
len: 12
j_gene: TRBJ2-1
v_gene: TRBV11-3
CDR3nt: TGTGCCAGCAGCTTAGCCCCCCAGAAGCAGTTCTTC
CDR3aa: CASSLAPQKQFF